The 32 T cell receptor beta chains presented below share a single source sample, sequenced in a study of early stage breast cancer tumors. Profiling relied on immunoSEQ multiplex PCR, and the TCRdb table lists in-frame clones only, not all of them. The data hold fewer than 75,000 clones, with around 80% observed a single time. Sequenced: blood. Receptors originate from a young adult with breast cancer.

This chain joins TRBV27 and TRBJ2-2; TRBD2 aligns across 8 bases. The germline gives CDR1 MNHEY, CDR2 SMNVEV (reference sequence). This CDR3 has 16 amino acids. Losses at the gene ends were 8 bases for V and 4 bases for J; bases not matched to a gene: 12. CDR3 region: CASGPGRAHITGELFF. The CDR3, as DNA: TGTGCCAGCGGGCCCGGGAGGGCCCATATCACCGGGGAGCTGTTTTTT.

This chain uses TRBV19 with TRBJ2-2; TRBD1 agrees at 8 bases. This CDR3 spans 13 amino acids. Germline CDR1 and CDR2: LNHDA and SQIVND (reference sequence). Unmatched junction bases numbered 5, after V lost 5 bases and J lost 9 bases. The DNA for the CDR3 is TGTGCCAGTAGTTCTAGGACAGGGAGGGAGCTGTTTTTT. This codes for CASSSRTGRELFF.

The CDR3 region has the DNA TGTGCCATCAGTGTTGAGAACGATCAGCCCCAGCATTTT. Its translation: CAISVENDQPQHF. The chain joins TRBV10-3 to TRBJ1-5; the D is unclear. The CDR3 has 13 amino acids. The ends were cut back, 4 bases at V and 5 bases at J, with 9 bases in the middle. Germline V gene sequence: CDR1 ENHRY, CDR2 SYGVKD.

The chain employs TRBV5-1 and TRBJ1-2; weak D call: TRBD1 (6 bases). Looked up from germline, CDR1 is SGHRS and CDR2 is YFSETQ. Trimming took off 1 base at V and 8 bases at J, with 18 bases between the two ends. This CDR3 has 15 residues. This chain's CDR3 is CASSLSRGPVGGYTF. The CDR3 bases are TGCGCCAGCAGCTTGTCGCGGGGGCCGGTGGGGGGCTACACCTTC. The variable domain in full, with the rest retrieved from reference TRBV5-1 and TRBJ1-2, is KAGVTQTPRYLIKTRGQQVTLSCSPISGHRSVSWYQQTPGQGLQFLFEYFSETQRNKGNFPGRFSGRQFSNSRSEMNVSTLELGDSALYLCASSLSRGPVGGYTFGSGTRLTVV.

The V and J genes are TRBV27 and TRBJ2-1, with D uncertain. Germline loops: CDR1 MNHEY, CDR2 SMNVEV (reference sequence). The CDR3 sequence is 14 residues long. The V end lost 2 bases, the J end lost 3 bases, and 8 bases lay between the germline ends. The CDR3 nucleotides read TGTGCCAGCAGTTTACTTAGTAGCTACAATGAGCAGTTCTTC. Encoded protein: CASSLLSSYNEQFF.

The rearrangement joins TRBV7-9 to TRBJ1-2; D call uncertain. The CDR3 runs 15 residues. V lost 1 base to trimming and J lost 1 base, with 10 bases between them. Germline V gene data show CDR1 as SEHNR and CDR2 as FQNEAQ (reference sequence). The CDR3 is CASSLETAFNYGYTF. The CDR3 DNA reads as TGTGCCAGCAGCTTAGAAACAGCGTTTAACTATGGCTACACCTTC.

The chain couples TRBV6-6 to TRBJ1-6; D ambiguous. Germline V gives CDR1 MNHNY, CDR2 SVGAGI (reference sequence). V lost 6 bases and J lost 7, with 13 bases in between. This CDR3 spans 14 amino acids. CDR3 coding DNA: TGTGCCAGCAGCCAATCGGGTAGGAATTCACCCCTCCACTTT. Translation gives CASSQSGRNSPLHF.

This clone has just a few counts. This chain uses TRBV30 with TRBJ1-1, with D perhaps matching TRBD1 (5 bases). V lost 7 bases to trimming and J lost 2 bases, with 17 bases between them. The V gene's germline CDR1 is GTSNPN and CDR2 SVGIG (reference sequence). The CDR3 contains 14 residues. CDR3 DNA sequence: TGTGCCTCGTGGACCTACAGGCGCAACACTGAAGCTTTCTTT. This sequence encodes CASWTYRRNTEAFF. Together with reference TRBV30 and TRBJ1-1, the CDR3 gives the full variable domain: SQTIHQWPATLVQPVGSPLSLECTVEGTSNPNLYWYRQAAGRGLQLLFYSVGIGQISSEVPQNLSASRPQDRQFILSSKKLLLSDSGFYLCASWTYRRNTEAFFGQGTRLTVV.

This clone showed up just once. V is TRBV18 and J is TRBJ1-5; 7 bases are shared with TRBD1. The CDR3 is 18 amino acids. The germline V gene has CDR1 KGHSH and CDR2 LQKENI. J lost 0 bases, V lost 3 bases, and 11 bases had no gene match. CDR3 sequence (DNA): TGTGCCAGCTCACCCCAGACGTTCGGGACAGCTAGCAATCAGCCCCAGCATTTT. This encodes CASSPQTFGTASNQPQHF.

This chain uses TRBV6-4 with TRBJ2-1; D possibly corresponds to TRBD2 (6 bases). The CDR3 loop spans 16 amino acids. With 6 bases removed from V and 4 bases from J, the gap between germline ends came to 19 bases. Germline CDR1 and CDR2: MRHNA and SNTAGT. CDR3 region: CASRGRLVGSYNEQFF. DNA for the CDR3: TGTGCCAGCAGAGGAAGACTAGTGGGGTCGTACAATGAGCAGTTCTTC.

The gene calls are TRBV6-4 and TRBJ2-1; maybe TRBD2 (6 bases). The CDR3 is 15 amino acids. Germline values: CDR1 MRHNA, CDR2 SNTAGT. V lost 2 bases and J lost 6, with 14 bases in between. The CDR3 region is CASSDDPGGANEQFF. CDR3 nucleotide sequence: TGTGCCAGCAGTGACGACCCCGGGGGTGCCAATGAGCAGTTCTTC.

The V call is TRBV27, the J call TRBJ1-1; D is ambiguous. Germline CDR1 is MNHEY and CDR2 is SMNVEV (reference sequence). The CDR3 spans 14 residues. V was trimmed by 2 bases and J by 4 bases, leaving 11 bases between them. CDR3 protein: CASSLAALSTEAFF. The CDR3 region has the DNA TGTGCCAGCAGTTTAGCTGCTCTCAGCACTGAAGCTTTCTTT.

This CDR3 reads CASSQNSASYNEQFF. As DNA, the CDR3 is TGCGCCAGCAGCCAAAATAGTGCGAGTTACAATGAGCAGTTCTTC. This rearrangement joins TRBV4-1 to TRBJ2-1; the D is unclear. The V end lost 2 bases, the J end lost 4 bases, and 12 bases lay between the germline ends. This CDR3 spans 15 amino acids. The V gene's germline CDR1 is MGHRA and CDR2 YSYEKL.

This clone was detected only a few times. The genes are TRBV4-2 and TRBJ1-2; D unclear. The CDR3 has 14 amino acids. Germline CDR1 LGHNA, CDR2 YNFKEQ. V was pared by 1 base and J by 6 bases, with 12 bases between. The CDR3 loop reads CASSQGSTVDGYTF. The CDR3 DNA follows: TGTGCCAGCAGCCAAGGTTCGACCGTGGATGGCTACACCTTC.

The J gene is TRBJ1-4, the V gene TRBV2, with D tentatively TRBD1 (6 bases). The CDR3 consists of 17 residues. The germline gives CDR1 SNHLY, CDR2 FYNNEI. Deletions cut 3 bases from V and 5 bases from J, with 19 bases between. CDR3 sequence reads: CASSDSQDVGGNEKLFF. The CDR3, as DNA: TGTGCCAGCAGTGATTCTCAGGATGTGGGGGGCAATGAAAAACTGTTTTTT.

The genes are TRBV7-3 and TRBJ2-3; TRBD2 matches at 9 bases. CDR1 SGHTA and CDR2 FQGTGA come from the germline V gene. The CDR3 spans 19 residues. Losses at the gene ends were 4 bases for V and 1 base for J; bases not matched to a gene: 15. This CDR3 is CASSSPLGGRALGTDTQYF. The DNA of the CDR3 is TGTGCCAGCAGCTCACCGCTGGGCGGGAGGGCCCTCGGCACAGATACGCAGTATTTT.

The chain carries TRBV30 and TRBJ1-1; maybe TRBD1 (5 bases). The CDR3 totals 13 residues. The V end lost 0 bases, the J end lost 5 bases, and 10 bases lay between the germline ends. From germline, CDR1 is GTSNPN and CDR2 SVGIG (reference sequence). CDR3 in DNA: TGTGCCTGGAGTGTAGGGGATACGACTGAAGCTTTCTTT. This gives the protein CAWSVGDTTEAFF.

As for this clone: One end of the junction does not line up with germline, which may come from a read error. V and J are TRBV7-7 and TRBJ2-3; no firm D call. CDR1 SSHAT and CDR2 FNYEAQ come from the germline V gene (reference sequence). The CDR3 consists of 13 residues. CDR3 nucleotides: TGTGCTAGCAGCTTAAAGCCTGGGGATACGCAGTATTTT. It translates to CASSLKPGDTQYF.

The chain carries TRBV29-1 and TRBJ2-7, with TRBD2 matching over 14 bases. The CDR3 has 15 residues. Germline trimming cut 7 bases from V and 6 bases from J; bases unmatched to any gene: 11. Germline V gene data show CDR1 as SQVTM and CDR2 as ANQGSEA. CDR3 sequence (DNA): TGCAGCGGAGGGATATCCGGGACTAGCGGGAGCGAGCAGTACTTC. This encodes CSGGISGTSGSEQYF.

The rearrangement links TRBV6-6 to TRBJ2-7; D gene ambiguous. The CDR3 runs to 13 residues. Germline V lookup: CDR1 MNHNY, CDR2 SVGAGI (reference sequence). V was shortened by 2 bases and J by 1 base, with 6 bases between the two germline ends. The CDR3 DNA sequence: TGTGCCAGCAGTTACGACCCTTCCTACGAGCAGTACTTC. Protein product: CASSYDPSYEQYF.

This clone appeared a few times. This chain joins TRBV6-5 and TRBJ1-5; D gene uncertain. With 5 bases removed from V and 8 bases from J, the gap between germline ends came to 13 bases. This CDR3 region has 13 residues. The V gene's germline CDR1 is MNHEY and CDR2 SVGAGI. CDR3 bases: TGTGCCAGCAGTCAACTCCTATGGGAGCCCCAGCATTTT. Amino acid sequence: CASSQLLWEPQHF.

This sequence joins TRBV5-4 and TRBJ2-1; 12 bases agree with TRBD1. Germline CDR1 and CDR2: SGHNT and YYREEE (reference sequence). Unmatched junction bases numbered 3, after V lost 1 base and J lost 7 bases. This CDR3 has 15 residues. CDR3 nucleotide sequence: TGTGCCAGCAGCTTGCGGGACAGGGGGCTTAATGAGCAGTTCTTC. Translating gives CASSLRDRGLNEQFF.

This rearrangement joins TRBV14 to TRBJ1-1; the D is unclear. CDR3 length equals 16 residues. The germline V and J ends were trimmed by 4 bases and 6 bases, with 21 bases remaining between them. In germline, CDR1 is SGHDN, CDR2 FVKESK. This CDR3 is CASSLSRTGWYAEAFF. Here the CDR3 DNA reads TGTGCCAGCAGCCTATCACGGACGGGGTGGTACGCTGAAGCTTTCTTT.

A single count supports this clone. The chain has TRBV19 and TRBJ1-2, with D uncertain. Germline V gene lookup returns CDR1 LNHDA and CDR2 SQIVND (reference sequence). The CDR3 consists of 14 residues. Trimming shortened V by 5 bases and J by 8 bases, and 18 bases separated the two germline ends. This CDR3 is CASSVTGHASGYTF. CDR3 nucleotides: TGTGCCAGTAGTGTAACGGGCCACGCGTCAGGCTACACCTTC.

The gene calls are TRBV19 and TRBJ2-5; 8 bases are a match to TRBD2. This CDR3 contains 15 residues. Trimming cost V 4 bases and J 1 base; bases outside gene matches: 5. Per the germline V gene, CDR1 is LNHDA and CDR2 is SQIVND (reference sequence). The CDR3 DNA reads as TGTGCCAGTAGTACAGCGGGAGATTCCCAAGAGACCCAGTACTTC. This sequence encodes CASSTAGDSQETQYF.

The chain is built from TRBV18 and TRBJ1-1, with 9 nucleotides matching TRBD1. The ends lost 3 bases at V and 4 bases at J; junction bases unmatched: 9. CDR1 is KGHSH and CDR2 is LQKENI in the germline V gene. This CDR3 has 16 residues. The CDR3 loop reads CASSPGQGGSGTEAFF. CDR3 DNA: TGTGCCAGCTCACCGGGACAGGGAGGATCGGGCACTGAAGCTTTCTTT.

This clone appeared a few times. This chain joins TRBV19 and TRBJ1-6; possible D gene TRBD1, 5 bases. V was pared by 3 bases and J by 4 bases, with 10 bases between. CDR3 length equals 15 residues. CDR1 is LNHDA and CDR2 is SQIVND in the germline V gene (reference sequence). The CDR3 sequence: CASSIREGYNSPLHF. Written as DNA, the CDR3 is TGTGCCAGTAGTATCAGGGAAGGGTATAATTCACCCCTCCACTTT.

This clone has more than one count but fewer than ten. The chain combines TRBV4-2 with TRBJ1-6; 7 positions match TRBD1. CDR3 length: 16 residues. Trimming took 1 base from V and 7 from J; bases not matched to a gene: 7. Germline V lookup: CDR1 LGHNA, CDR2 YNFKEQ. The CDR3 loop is CASSQVEGAGNSPLHF. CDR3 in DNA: TGTGCCAGCAGCCAAGTCGAGGGGGCCGGGAATTCACCCCTCCACTTT.

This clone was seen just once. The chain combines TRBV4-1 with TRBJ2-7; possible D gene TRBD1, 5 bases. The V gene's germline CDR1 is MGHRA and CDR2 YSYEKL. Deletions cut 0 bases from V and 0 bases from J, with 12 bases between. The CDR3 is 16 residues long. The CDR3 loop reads CASSQESADNSYEQYF. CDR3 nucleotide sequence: TGCGCCAGCAGCCAAGAATCCGCGGACAACTCCTACGAGCAGTACTTC.

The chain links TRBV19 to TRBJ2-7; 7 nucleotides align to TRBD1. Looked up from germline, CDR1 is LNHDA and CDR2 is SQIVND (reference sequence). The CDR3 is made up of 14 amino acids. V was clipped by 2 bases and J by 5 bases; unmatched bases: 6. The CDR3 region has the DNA TGTGCCAGTAGTATAACCAGGGGGTTCAACGAGCAGTACTTC. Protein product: CASSITRGFNEQYF.

The CDR3 reads CASSQWQLTDTQYF. DNA for the CDR3: TGTGCCAGCAGCCAATGGCAGTTGACAGATACGCAGTATTTT. This sequence joins TRBV14 and TRBJ2-3; D remains unclear. This CDR3 region has 14 residues. V was pared by 2 bases and J by 3 bases, with 9 bases between. The germline V gene has CDR1 SGHDN and CDR2 FVKESK.

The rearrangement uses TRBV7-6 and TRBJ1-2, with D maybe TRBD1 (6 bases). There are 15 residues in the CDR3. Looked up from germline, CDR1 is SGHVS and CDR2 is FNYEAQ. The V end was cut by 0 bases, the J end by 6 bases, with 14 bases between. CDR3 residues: CASSLAGGGSHGYTF. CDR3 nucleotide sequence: TGTGCCAGCAGCTTAGCGGGTGGGGGCTCTCATGGCTACACCTTC.